This T cell receptor beta chain originates from a study of blood T cell repertoires in COVID-19. While infection was still active, Seattle patients were enrolled and then followed longitudinally. Germline values: CDR1 LNHDA, CDR2 SQIVND (reference sequence). This CDR3 region has 15 residues. Between the trimmed V and J ends, which lost 3 bases and 2 bases, there was a span of 11 bases. Original handling: Estimation of nucleated cell counts relied on the amplification of reference gene primers. Here immunoSEQ multiplex PCR was the method, and the copy in TCRdb shows in-frame clones only, minus some. V, J and clone size are those of that table, while D and trimming were read from the DNA. The sample yields 200,000 to 250,000 clones, under 85% seen once.

Input material: peripheral blood. This clonotype was sampled from a woman aged 80 or older with COVID-19, enrolled during active disease. The chain uses TRBV19 and TRBJ1-3, with D possibly matching TRBD1 (6 bases). The CDR3 protein is CASSIGAGAGNTIYF. For the CDR3, the DNA is TGTGCCAGTAGTATTGGCGCAGGGGCTGGAAACACCATATATTTT.